These 30 T cell receptor beta chains were sequenced from one sample in a study of CD8 T cells in ankylosing spondylitis. Notes on the study in general: Among TCR beta sequences, a motif of 7 to 9 highly homologous variants appeared characteristic of ankylosing spondylitis blood.

TCRdb re-analysed the 5' RACE reads in MiXCR, keeping a single row per CDR3 protein. This table holds just under 550,000 distinct CDR3 sequences, approximately 11% found once. Their cognate antigens are unknown. Sequenced material: blood, either unsorted or a sorted T cell fraction (not recorded which). The receptors were gathered from a male donor with ankylosing spondylitis.

This clonotype has a handful of counts. The rearrangement joins TRBV5-1 to TRBJ2-7; TRBD1 matches 11 bases. J gave up 7 bases and V 2 bases, and 5 bases lay outside the gene matches. This CDR3 contains 14 residues. Germline V gene lookup returns CDR1 SGHRS and CDR2 YFSETQ. The CDR3 nucleotides read TGCGCCAGCAGCTTCAGGACAGGGGGCGTTGAGCAGTACTTC. It encodes CASSFRTGGVEQYF. The full variable domain, its missing parts supplied by reference TRBV5-1 and TRBJ2-7, is KAGVTQTPRYLIKTRGQQVTLSCSPISGHRSVSWYQQTPGQGLQFLFEYFSETQRNKGNFPGRFSGRQFSNSRSEMNVSTLELGDSALYLCASSFRTGGVEQYFGPGTRLTVT.

V gene TRBV18 combines with J gene TRBJ2-1, with D unresolved. CDR1 KGHSH and CDR2 LQKENI come from the germline V gene. The V end lost 3 bases, the J end lost 8 bases, and 17 bases lay between the germline ends. This CDR3 has 15 residues. The CDR3 loop reads CASSPARGPGHEQFF. The CDR3, as DNA: TGTGCCAGCTCACCGGCGAGAGGACCCGGCCATGAGCAGTTCTTC.

This clonotype occurred many times. The V and J genes are TRBV5-1 and TRBJ2-3; D is unresolved. V was trimmed by 2 bases and J by 6 bases, leaving 7 bases between them. Germline assignment: CDR1 SGHRS and CDR2 YFSETQ. The CDR3 consists of 12 residues. The CDR3 is CASSLQPDTQYF. In nucleotides, the CDR3 is TGCGCCAGCAGCTTACAACCGGATACGCAGTATTTT.

This clonotype appeared a few times. The rearrangement uses TRBV9 and TRBJ2-1; no firm D call. V was shortened by 2 bases and J by 2 bases, with 11 bases between the two germline ends. The CDR3 has 15 amino acids. Germline loops: CDR1 SGDLS, CDR2 YYNGEE. This CDR3 is CASSVSVQPYNEQFF. The CDR3 DNA reads TGTGCCAGCAGCGTTTCAGTTCAGCCCTACAATGAGCAGTTCTTC.

CDR3 in DNA: TGCGCCAGCAGCCAAGATTCACTAGCGGGATCCGGCTACGAGCAGTACGTC. This translates into CASSQDSLAGSGYEQYV. The chain uses TRBV4-1 and TRBJ2-7, with 10 bases aligning to TRBD2. With 0 bases clipped from V and 3 bases from J, the junction kept 8 bases outside the gene matches. The CDR3 sequence is 17 residues long. The germline gives CDR1 MGHRA, CDR2 YSYEKL.

V gene TRBV12-3 or TRBV12-4 combines with J gene TRBJ2-3, with D tentatively TRBD1 (6 bases). The CDR3 has 14 residues. The germline V and J ends were trimmed by 3 bases and 3 bases, with 10 bases remaining between them. In DNA form, the CDR3 reads TGTGCCAGCAGTTTTCAGGGGCCTACAGATACGCAGTATTTT. Encoded protein: CASSFQGPTDTQYF.

This rearrangement joins TRBV6-5 to TRBJ1-4, with D perhaps TRBD1 (5 bases). V was pared by 4 bases and J by 0 bases, with 12 bases between. Germline V gene lookup returns CDR1 MNHEY and CDR2 SVGAGI. The CDR3 has 16 amino acids. The CDR3 loop is CASSFLDSATNEKLFF. In DNA, the CDR3 is TGTGCCAGCAGTTTCCTCGACAGCGCAACTAATGAAAAACTGTTTTTT.

This clonotype has only a few counts. This chain connects TRBV7-2 to TRBJ2-5; D ambiguous. V was trimmed by 2 bases and J by 1 base, leaving 8 bases between them. Germline V gene data show CDR1 as SGHTA and CDR2 as FQGNSA. The CDR3 contains 14 residues. The DNA of the CDR3 is TGTGCCAGCAGCTTAACGTGGGGCCAAGAGACCCAGTACTTC. Encoded protein: CASSLTWGQETQYF.

The rearrangement joins TRBV25-1 to TRBJ1-2; D is undetermined. V was shortened by 7 bases and J by 4 bases, with 16 bases between the two germline ends. Per the germline V gene, CDR1 is MGHDK and CDR2 is SYGVNS. This CDR3 has 14 residues. CDR3 DNA sequence: TGTGCCAGCATGAGAGCCGGGGAAGGCTATGGCTACACCTTC. Encoded protein: CASMRAGEGYGYTF.

This chain uses TRBV5-1 with TRBJ2-2; 11 positions agree with TRBD1. The length of the CDR3 is 15 residues. Germline CDR1 and CDR2: SGHRS and YFSETQ. V gave up 2 bases and J gave up 6 bases; unmatched junction bases: 3. The CDR3 loop reads CASSFGQGAPGELFF. As DNA, the CDR3 is TGCGCCAGCAGCTTTGGACAGGGGGCGCCCGGGGAGCTGTTTTTT.

This clonotype was seen ten or more times. J is TRBJ2-3 and V is TRBV12-3 or TRBV12-4, with D unresolved. The CDR3 totals 13 residues. Deletions cut 8 bases from V and 1 base from J, with 10 bases between. The CDR3 sequence: CASHSTGTDTQYF. In DNA form, the CDR3 reads TGTGCCAGCCACTCCACTGGCACAGATACGCAGTATTTT.

In regard to this clonotype: With a much larger clone just one base away, this may be a read error. The rearrangement uses TRBV5-1 and TRBJ2-5; 10 bases are a match to TRBD2. Per germline, CDR1 SGHRS and CDR2 YFSETQ. The CDR3 consists of 17 residues. V was pared by 3 bases and J by 0 bases, with 8 bases of the junction left unmatched. CDR3: CASSWAGTSEYQETQYF. DNA for the CDR3: TGCGCCAGCAGCTGGGCCGGGACTAGCGAGTACCAAGAGACCCAGTACTTC.

This clonotype was seen a handful of times. The chain recombines TRBV10-1 with TRBJ2-5; D not resolved. Germline loops: CDR1 WNHNN, CDR2 SYGVQD (reference sequence). This CDR3 spans 14 amino acids. V was pared by 2 bases and J by 5 bases, with 12 bases between. The CDR3 DNA reads TGCGCCAGCAGTGAGCCAAACATGGACGAGACCCAGTACTTC. Translation: CASSEPNMDETQYF.

This clonotype has a handful of counts. For the CDR3, the DNA is TGTGCCACCAGTGAGCAGACTAGCGGCCAAGAGACCCAGTACTTC. Protein sequence: CATSEQTSGQETQYF. The gene calls are TRBV24-1 and TRBJ2-5, with TRBD2 matching over 9 bases. The V and J ends lost 4 bases and 1 base, in that order; junction bases with no gene match: 3. Germline CDR1 is KGHDR and CDR2 is SFDVKD. The CDR3 length is 15 residues.

This clonotype was seen ten or more times. The chain links TRBV5-1 to TRBJ1-1; TRBD1 agrees at 7 bases. Germline V gene lookup returns CDR1 SGHRS and CDR2 YFSETQ. CDR3 length equals 13 residues. With 0 bases clipped from V and 5 bases from J, the junction kept 1 base outside the gene matches. The CDR3 sequence is CASSLEGATEAFF. The CDR3 DNA reads TGCGCCAGCAGCTTGGAGGGGGCAACTGAAGCTTTCTTT.

The chain couples TRBV15 to TRBJ1-3; no definite D call. This CDR3 comprises 15 residues. Germline V gives CDR1 LNHNV, CDR2 YYDKDF (reference sequence). The V gene lost 0 bases and the J gene lost 0 bases, with 6 bases spanning the gap. The CDR3 is CATSRDRHSGNTIYF. The CDR3 nucleotides read TGTGCCACCAGCAGAGATAGGCACTCTGGAAACACCATATATTTT.

The table lists this clonotype with many counts. The CDR3 nucleotides are TGTGCCACCAGTGTTTCCCTAGCGGGAGCCGGGGAGCTGTTTTTT. Translating it yields CATSVSLAGAGELFF. The chain is built from TRBV24-1 and TRBJ2-2; 10 nucleotides match TRBD2. This CDR3 region has 15 residues. The ends lost 5 bases at V and 6 bases at J; junction bases unmatched: 5. Per the germline V gene, CDR1 is KGHDR and CDR2 is SFDVKD.

J is TRBJ2-1 and V is TRBV18, with D unresolved. V gave up 3 bases and J gave up 3 bases, with 9 bases separating them. The CDR3 runs 14 residues. CDR1 is KGHSH and CDR2 is LQKENI in the germline V gene. The CDR3 region is CASSPGGDYNEQFF. The CDR3 nucleotides are TGTGCCAGCTCACCCGGTGGGGACTACAATGAGCAGTTCTTC.

This clonotype came up a few times. The chain has TRBV11-2 and TRBJ2-3, with TRBD2 matching over 8 bases. J lost 5 bases, V lost 8 bases, and 12 bases had no gene match. The CDR3 extends over 15 amino acids. From germline, CDR1 is SGHAT and CDR2 FQNNGV. CDR3 protein: CASGRWLAGGDTQYF. CDR3 in DNA: TGTGCCAGCGGACGGTGGTTGGCGGGAGGAGATACGCAGTATTTT.

This clonotype showed up just a few times. This CDR3 is CASSLERREDEQYF. For the CDR3, the DNA is TGCGCCAGCAGCTTGGAGCGGCGGGAGGACGAGCAGTACTTC. J is TRBJ2-7 and V is TRBV5-1, with 8 bases matching TRBD2. The CDR3 length is 14 residues. CDR1 is SGHRS and CDR2 is YFSETQ in the germline V gene. V was pared by 0 bases and J by 5 bases, with 4 bases of the junction left unmatched.

This clonotype was observed a few times. The chain has TRBV20-1 and TRBJ2-2; 12 nucleotides align to TRBD2. J gave up 3 bases and V 0 bases, and 8 bases lay outside the gene matches. There are 18 residues in the CDR3. Germline loops: CDR1 DFQATT, CDR2 SNEGSKA (reference sequence). CDR3 residues: CSARDRRTSGIHTGELFF. The CDR3 coding sequence is TGCAGTGCTAGAGATCGCCGGACTAGCGGGATTCACACCGGGGAGCTGTTTTTT.

This clonotype came up a few times. The rearrangement links TRBV4-2 to TRBJ1-5; D is unresolved. V lost 4 bases to trimming and J lost 4 bases, with 14 bases between them. The germline CDR1 and CDR2 sequences are LGHNA and YNFKEQ. The CDR3 totals 15 residues. This CDR3 reads CASSPPERLNQPQHF. The DNA for the CDR3 is TGTGCCAGCAGCCCCCCCGAGAGGTTAAATCAGCCCCAGCATTTT.

This clonotype occurred a few times. The rearrangement uses TRBV20-1 and TRBJ2-3; 7 bases are shared with TRBD2. The V gene's germline CDR1 is DFQATT and CDR2 SNEGSKA (reference sequence). The J segment lost 0 bases and the V segment lost 6 bases, leaving 6 bases of the junction unmatched. CDR3 length equals 14 residues. The CDR3 region has the DNA TGCAGTGCCAAACTAGCGTCTAGCACAGATACGCAGTATTTT. Translated: CSAKLASSTDTQYF.

This clonotype was counted between two and nine times. The chain links TRBV12-3 or TRBV12-4 to TRBJ2-3, with 14 bases lining up with TRBD2. The CDR3 runs 15 residues. V shed 11 bases and J 5 bases; nucleotides not matched to a gene: 9. CDR3 loop: CAPLGLAGVEDTQYF. The CDR3 DNA reads as TGTGCCCCTTTGGGACTAGCGGGAGTTGAAGATACGCAGTATTTT.

This clonotype came up a few times. This rearrangement joins TRBV3-1 to TRBJ2-5; D may correspond to TRBD1 or TRBD2 (5 bases each). CDR1 is LGHDT, CDR2 YNNKEL, per germline (reference sequence). This CDR3 spans 17 amino acids. The V gene lost 3 bases and the J gene lost 5 bases, with 22 bases spanning the gap. CDR3 nucleotide sequence: TGTGCCAGCAGCCAGCCGGGACCGATACGTTTTTGGGAGACCCAGTACTTC. Translated, it gives CASSQPGPIRFWETQYF.

This clonotype was detected many times. V usage is TRBV12-3 or TRBV12-4 and J usage is TRBJ2-1; TRBD2 might be the D (7 bases). V was pared by 10 bases and J by 4 bases, with 17 bases between. The CDR3 extends over 14 amino acids. The CDR3 loop reads CATLGGGAYNEQFF. In DNA form, the CDR3 reads TGTGCCACCTTAGGGGGGGGAGCTTACAATGAGCAGTTCTTC.

The J gene is TRBJ2-5, the V gene TRBV18; D is ambiguous. The CDR3 contains 15 residues. Per germline, CDR1 KGHSH and CDR2 LQKENI. Trimming cost V 0 bases and J 5 bases, with 13 bases left between them. This chain's CDR3 is CASSPPSKPVETQYF. CDR3 bases: TGTGCCAGCTCACCACCGAGTAAACCTGTGGAGACCCAGTACTTC. Complete variable domain (other parts from reference TRBV18 and TRBJ2-5): NAGVMQNPRHLVRRRGQEARLRCSPMKGHSHVYWYRQLPEEGLKFMVYLQKENIIDESGMPKERFSAEFPKEGPSILRIQQVVRGDSAAYFCASSPPSKPVETQYFGPGTRLLVL.

The chain employs TRBV20-1 and TRBJ2-7, with 7 bases matching TRBD2. The germline gives CDR1 DFQATT, CDR2 SNEGSKA (reference sequence). V was clipped by 3 bases and J by 0 bases; unmatched bases: 2. The CDR3 covers 13 residues. CDR3 sequence reads: CSASRTSSYEQYF. CDR3 nucleotides: TGCAGTGCTAGTCGGACTAGCTCCTACGAGCAGTACTTC.

The chain links TRBV7-7 to TRBJ2-5; D may correspond to TRBD1 or TRBD2 (5 bases each). Germline CDR1 SSHAT, CDR2 FNYEAQ (reference sequence). CDR3 length equals 13 residues. The V end was cut by 2 bases, the J end by 7 bases, with 11 bases between. CDR3 sequence reads: CASSLSGAPTQYF. CDR3 DNA: TGTGCCAGCAGCTTATCCGGGGCCCCGACCCAGTACTTC.

This clonotype showed up many times. CDR3 sequence (DNA): TGTGCCAGCTCACCACGAGGGTTAGCGCGCGAGCAGTACGTC. This translates into CASSPRGLAREQYV. The rearrangement joins TRBV18 to TRBJ2-7; D is perhaps TRBD2 (5 bases). This CDR3 has 14 residues. Germline V CDR1 and CDR2: KGHSH, LQKENI. Trimming removed 1 base at V and 6 bases at J, with 13 bases between.